The 3 T cell receptor beta chains below all came from one sample that was sequenced in a study of graft-versus-host responses after intestinal transplantation. The antigens these receptors bind are not known. The data were produced by immunoSEQ multiplex PCR, yet TCRdb's version contains in-frame clones alone and is incomplete. The repertoire has roughly 120,000 clones, over 85% of them found once; the top ten carry roughly 0.5%. The sample was unstimulated CD8+ T cells sorted from spleen or lymph node cells, taken before intestinal transplant. The receptors derive from a human donor who received an intestinal transplant.

The chain combines TRBV20-1 with TRBJ2-7; no firm D call. The ends were cut back, 2 bases at V and 12 bases at J, with 14 bases in the middle. The V gene's germline CDR1 is DFQATT and CDR2 SNEGSKA (reference sequence). The CDR3 is 11 residues long. This CDR3 reads CSARSKGPPYF. DNA for the CDR3: TGCAGTGCTAGATCGAAGGGTCCTCCGTACTTC.

As to this clone: The final CDR3 position lacks the conserved phenylalanine or tryptophan, pointing to a likely read error. The chain recombines TRBV19 with TRBJ2-7, with a tentative D call TRBD2 (6 bases). V was clipped by 6 bases and J by 1 base, with 13 bases between them. There are 14 residues in the CDR3. CDR1 is LNHDA, CDR2 SQIVND, per germline (reference sequence). CDR3 in DNA: TGTGCCAGTAGCCCTGCTGGGGGGTCCTACGAGCAGTACCTC. It yields the protein CASSPAGGSYEQYL.

The chain is built from TRBV2 and TRBJ2-7, with TRBD2 matching 8 bases. V shed 6 bases and J 5 bases; nucleotides not matched to a gene: 6. In germline, CDR1 is SNHLY, CDR2 FYNNEI. This CDR3 region has 13 residues. CDR3 region: CASSGRAVDEQYF. CDR3 nucleotide sequence: TGTGCCAGCAGCGGGAGGGCCGTCGACGAGCAGTACTTC.